This passage covers 5 T cell receptor beta chains from one sample sequenced in a study of blood T cell repertoires in COVID-19. Repertoires were generated with immunoSEQ multiplex PCR, while TCRdb's copy carries only in-frame clones and drops some. The data contain about 480,000 clones, roughly nine tenths of them singletons. Source material: PBMCs or T cells enriched from blood (not recorded which). All receptors come from a woman aged 55-69 years who had recovered from COVID-19.

This chain uses TRBV7-8 with TRBJ1-2; no clear D gene. The CDR3 loop spans 14 amino acids. V was pared by 5 bases and J by 7 bases, with 17 bases between. Germline V gives CDR1 SGHVS, CDR2 FQNEAQ. The CDR3 sequence: CASSPHPGGGGYTF. The CDR3 DNA reads TGTGCCAGCAGCCCCCATCCGGGTGGTGGTGGCTACACCTTC.

This rearrangement joins TRBV5-5 to TRBJ2-6; the D gene is possibly TRBD1 (6 bases). Trimming removed 0 bases from V and 0 bases from J, with 13 bases in between. The germline V gene has CDR1 SGHKS and CDR2 YYEKEE (reference sequence). The CDR3 extends over 18 amino acids. CDR3 residues: CASSLVPGEFSGANVLTF. The CDR3 region has the DNA TGTGCCAGCAGCTTGGTCCCAGGGGAGTTCTCTGGGGCCAACGTCCTGACTTTC.

This clone was counted between two and nine times. The rearrangement joins TRBV6-1 to TRBJ2-3, with 12 bases identical to TRBD2. V trimming: 3 bases; J trimming: 10 bases; junction bases outside the gene matches: 11. Germline values: CDR1 MNHNS, CDR2 SASEGT. The CDR3 covers 16 residues. The CDR3 loop is CASSERLAGERRAQYF. The CDR3 region has the DNA TGTGCCAGCAGTGAGAGACTAGCGGGGGAAAGGAGAGCGCAGTATTTT.

V gene TRBV5-1 combines with J gene TRBJ2-7; the match to TRBD1 covers 10 bases. CDR1 is SGHRS, CDR2 YFSETQ, per germline. V was clipped by 0 bases and J by 6 bases; unmatched bases: 6. The CDR3 has 15 amino acids. CDR3 coding DNA: TGCGCCAGCAGCTTGGATGGACAGGGGGGTCTCGAGCAGTACTTC. It specifies CASSLDGQGGLEQYF.

The gene calls are TRBV6-1 and TRBJ1-2, with TRBD1 matching over 7 bases. CDR1 MNHNS and CDR2 SASEGT come from the germline V gene. The CDR3 is made up of 12 amino acids. Trimming at V came to 3 bases and at J to 8 bases, leaving 3 bases not matched to a gene. CDR3 nucleotide sequence: TGTGCCAGCAGTGAGGGACAGTGGGGCTACACCTTC. Amino acid sequence: CASSEGQWGYTF.